Listed here are 30 T cell receptor beta chains from one sample, sequenced in a study of T cell repertoires in cytomegalovirus infection. TCRdb re-called the reads with MiXCR, one entry per CDR3 protein. The table includes 230,000 or so distinct CDR3 sequences, approximately 17% detected once. Specimen: CD8+ T cells from PBMCs. Every receptor here comes from a human donor in good health (CMV status not recorded). Some clones in this sample may be carry-over from other donors' samples.

This clonotype appeared a few times. V usage is TRBV14 and J usage is TRBJ2-7, with D unresolved. Trimming shortened V by 4 bases and J by 3 bases, and 10 bases separated the two germline ends. This CDR3 is 13 amino acids long. CDR1 is SGHDN, CDR2 FVKESK, per germline. The CDR3 sequence is CASSPTHYYEQYF. CDR3 nucleotide sequence: TGTGCCAGCAGCCCGACGCATTACTACGAGCAGTACTTC.

This clonotype was detected a few times. V and J are TRBV27 and TRBJ1-1; D uncertain. The CDR3 sequence is 13 residues long. Per the germline V gene, CDR1 is MNHEY and CDR2 is SMNVEV (reference sequence). Trimming left V 3 bases short and J 1 base short, with 6 bases between. CDR3 DNA sequence: TGTGCCAGCAGTTTGACTGCGAACACTGAAGCTTTCTTT. Protein sequence: CASSLTANTEAFF.

This clonotype was counted a few times. The chain recombines TRBV28 with TRBJ2-3, with TRBD2 matching over 10 bases. Germline V gene sequence: CDR1 MDHEN, CDR2 SYDVKM. With V trimmed by 3 bases and J by 3 bases, 6 bases remained unmatched. CDR3 size: 16 residues. CDR3 nucleotide sequence: TGTGCCAGCAGTTTTGTCCAGCGGGGGGGTACAGATACGCAGTATTTT. Translated: CASSFVQRGGTDTQYF.

Many counts were recorded for this clonotype. The chain combines TRBV27 with TRBJ2-1; perhaps TRBD2 as D (5 bases). CDR1 is MNHEY, CDR2 SMNVEV, per germline (reference sequence). V was shortened by 3 bases and J by 9 bases, with 12 bases between the two germline ends. CDR3 length equals 13 residues. The CDR3 bases are TGTGCCAGCAGTTTCGGGGTATCTGCTGAGCAGTTCTTC. Encoded protein: CASSFGVSAEQFF.

This clonotype was recorded at least ten times. J is TRBJ1-1 and V is TRBV7-9; D gene uncertain. Between the trimmed V and J ends, which lost 1 base and 1 base, there was a span of 19 bases. The germline V gene has CDR1 SEHNR and CDR2 FQNEAQ (reference sequence). The CDR3 is 18 residues long. The CDR3 DNA sequence: TGTGCCAGCAGCTTAGGTCTTTTGGGTTACTTCCCGAACACTGAAGCTTTCTTT. Translated, it gives CASSLGLLGYFPNTEAFF.

This clonotype was counted a few times. The chain carries TRBV20-1 and TRBJ1-6, with 9 bases fitting TRBD1. The germline V gene has CDR1 DFQATT and CDR2 SNEGSKA (reference sequence). The V gene end was trimmed by 0 bases and the J gene end by 9 bases; junction bases not matched to a gene: 9. The CDR3 sequence is 16 residues long. The CDR3 here is CSARDRFGTGSSPLHF. For the CDR3, the DNA is TGCAGTGCTAGAGATCGATTTGGGACAGGGAGTTCACCCCTCCACTTT.

This clonotype came up a few times. The chain has TRBV12-3 or TRBV12-4 and TRBJ2-3; TRBD2 aligns across 9 bases. This CDR3 is built from 17 residues. V was pared by 3 bases and J by 2 bases, with 9 bases of the junction left unmatched. The CDR3 loop is CASSFDRERGATDTQYF. The DNA of the CDR3 is TGTGCCAGCAGTTTCGACCGCGAGCGGGGGGCCACAGATACGCAGTATTTT.

This clonotype was seen repeatedly, ten times or more. The rearrangement uses TRBV6-6 and TRBJ1-5, with D possibly TRBD1 on 5 matching bases. Germline V gives CDR1 MNHNY, CDR2 SVGAGI (reference sequence). Deletions cut 2 bases from V and 4 bases from J, with 15 bases between. This CDR3 contains 16 residues. This chain's CDR3 is CASSYVAGYDNQPQHF. DNA for the CDR3: TGTGCCAGCAGTTACGTGGCAGGGTATGATAATCAGCCCCAGCATTTT.

The chain couples TRBV20-1 to TRBJ2-5; a weak D match, TRBD1 (6 bases). Germline V gene lookup returns CDR1 DFQATT and CDR2 SNEGSKA (reference sequence). V lost 0 bases, J lost 5 bases, and 16 bases lay in between. This CDR3 spans 15 amino acids. CDR3 DNA: TGCAGTGCTAGAGACCGGGACACCGGTACGGAGACCCAGTACTTC. Translating it yields CSARDRDTGTETQYF.

This clonotype was counted only a few times. The chain couples TRBV15 to TRBJ1-2; D uncertain. This CDR3 has 14 residues. V lost 6 bases and J 3 bases, leaving 14 bases between the germline ends. Germline V gene lookup returns CDR1 LNHNV and CDR2 YYDKDF (reference sequence). This CDR3 reads CATSFKGSYYGYTF. The CDR3 DNA reads as TGTGCCACCAGTTTCAAGGGTTCTTACTATGGCTACACCTTC.

This chain joins TRBV15 and TRBJ2-3, with D unresolved. This CDR3 is built from 14 residues. Looked up from germline, CDR1 is LNHNV and CDR2 is YYDKDF (reference sequence). V lost 8 bases to trimming and J lost 1 base, with 13 bases between them. For the CDR3, the DNA is TGTGCCACCTCCCTTTTTAGGGGCACAGATACGCAGTATTTT. This codes for CATSLFRGTDTQYF.

This clonotype occurred a few times. The chain employs TRBV5-5 and TRBJ1-1; no reliable D call. The V gene's germline CDR1 is SGHKS and CDR2 YYEKEE (reference sequence). V dropped 4 bases and J dropped 0 bases, with 13 bases sitting between them. CDR3 size: 15 residues. The CDR3 sequence: CASSPWGGVNTEAFF. The CDR3 region has the DNA TGTGCCAGCAGCCCCTGGGGAGGAGTGAACACTGAAGCTTTCTTT.

In this sample, this clonotype turned up many times. This chain uses TRBV19 with TRBJ1-4, with D perhaps matching TRBD1 (6 bases). This CDR3 has 15 amino acids. Trimming stripped 5 bases from V and 8 bases from J, with 18 bases between. Germline V gives CDR1 LNHDA, CDR2 SQIVND (reference sequence). CDR3 nucleotides: TGTGCCAGTAGTCTCCTCGGGACACCCAAGGAAAAACTGTTTTTT. Protein: CASSLLGTPKEKLFF.

This clonotype came up many times. The chain couples TRBV7-9 to TRBJ1-2; D not certain. Germline V gene data show CDR1 as SEHNR and CDR2 as FQNEAQ (reference sequence). The CDR3 runs to 13 residues. V lost 5 bases and J 7 bases, leaving 14 bases between the germline ends. DNA of the CDR3: TGTGCCAGCAGCCCCTATAAAGAGGTTGGCTACACCTTC. It encodes CASSPYKEVGYTF. Variable domain in full (rest from reference TRBV7-9 and TRBJ1-2): DTGVSQNPRHKITKRGQNVTFRCDPISEHNRLYWYRQTLGQGPEFLTYFQNEAQLEKSRLLSDRFSAERPKGSFSTLEIQRTEQGDSAMYLCASSPYKEVGYTFGSGTRLTVV.

This clonotype has ten or more counts. The chain joins TRBV10-3 to TRBJ2-3; TRBD2 matches at 9 bases. This CDR3 is 14 amino acids long. V shed 10 bases, J shed 4 bases, and the junction held 9 bases outside the gene matches. CDR1 is ENHRY and CDR2 is SYGVKD in the germline V gene. The CDR3 DNA reads as TGTGCCACCATCGGGACTAGCAGTTCAGATACGCAGTATTTT. Translated: CATIGTSSSDTQYF.

This clonotype was counted many times. The rearrangement links TRBV7-2 to TRBJ2-5; D gene ambiguous. V lost 1 base to trimming and J lost 4 bases, with 19 bases between them. Germline-derived CDR1 and CDR2 are SGHTA and FQGNSA. The CDR3 spans 17 residues. The CDR3, as DNA: TGTGCCAGCAGCTTAGGGCTTGCGGCTCCAAAGGGAGAGACCCAGTACTTC. Translated, it gives CASSLGLAAPKGETQYF.

The J gene is TRBJ2-1, the V gene TRBV4-1; 7 nucleotides agree with TRBD1. The CDR3 spans 11 residues. From germline, CDR1 is MGHRA and CDR2 YSYEKL. Trimming at V came to 4 bases and at J to 9 bases, leaving 0 bases not matched to a gene. This CDR3 is CASSRDSEQFF. The CDR3, as DNA: TGCGCCAGCAGCCGGGACAGTGAGCAGTTCTTC.

V is TRBV20-1 and J is TRBJ2-1; TRBD2 is a possible D gene (5 bases). This CDR3 comprises 17 residues. Germline V gene sequence: CDR1 DFQATT, CDR2 SNEGSKA (reference sequence). V lost 0 bases to trimming and J lost 6 bases, with 21 bases between them. This chain's CDR3 is CSARDRHERGPGNEQFF. The DNA for the CDR3 is TGCAGTGCTAGAGATAGGCATGAAAGAGGGCCGGGCAATGAGCAGTTCTTC.

This clonotype was counted ten times or more. The J gene is TRBJ2-7, the V gene TRBV28; weak D call: TRBD2 (5 bases). Germline V CDR1 and CDR2: MDHEN, SYDVKM. CDR3 length: 16 residues. Trimming took 1 base from V and 5 from J, leaving 18 bases between them. CDR3 nucleotides: TGTGCCAGCAGTTTATCCCCGAGGAGGTGGTCCCACGAGCAGTACTTC. Translating it yields CASSLSPRRWSHEQYF.

Written as DNA, the CDR3 is TGTGCCGCGGGGGGGACCTCCTACGAGCAGTACTTC. Its translation: CAAGGTSYEQYF. The gene calls are TRBV28 and TRBJ2-7; 9 bases line up with TRBD2. CDR1 is MDHEN and CDR2 is SYDVKM in the germline V gene. The CDR3 has 12 residues. Trimming took 11 bases from V and 0 from J; bases not matched to a gene: 2.

This clonotype was seen ten or more times. V gene TRBV7-6 combines with J gene TRBJ2-7; TRBD1 aligns across 8 bases. Germline CDR1 is SGHVS and CDR2 is FNYEAQ. The CDR3 runs 18 residues. The V and J ends lost 5 bases and 1 base, in that order; junction bases with no gene match: 16. CDR3 loop: CASSPNRGTRDISYEQYF. The DNA for the CDR3 is TGTGCCAGCAGCCCAAACAGGGGGACCCGGGACATTTCCTACGAGCAGTACTTC.

The J gene is TRBJ1-2, the V gene TRBV2, with unresolved D. The germline V and J ends were trimmed by 6 bases and 5 bases, with 10 bases remaining between them. Germline V gives CDR1 SNHLY, CDR2 FYNNEI. The length of the CDR3 is 12 residues. The CDR3 region is CASRYTRYGYTF. The DNA of the CDR3 is TGTGCCAGCAGGTATACCAGATATGGCTACACCTTC.

This clonotype has a handful of counts. The rearrangement joins TRBV27 to TRBJ1-5; D not certain. The CDR3 extends over 14 amino acids. Trimming removed 2 bases from V and 4 bases from J, with 9 bases in between. CDR1 MNHEY and CDR2 SMNVEV come from the germline V gene (reference sequence). The DNA for the CDR3 is TGTGCCAGCAGTTTAAACGGAGGTAATCAGCCCCAGCATTTT. Translated: CASSLNGGNQPQHF.

The J gene is TRBJ2-1, the V gene TRBV24-1, with TRBD1 matching over 8 bases. Unmatched junction bases numbered 7, after V lost 2 bases and J lost 5 bases. Germline CDR1 KGHDR, CDR2 SFDVKD. The CDR3 length is 16 residues. Here the CDR3 DNA reads TGTGCCACCAGTGATTACCGGACAGGGACCAACAATGAGCAGTTCTTC. Translation gives CATSDYRTGTNNEQFF.

J is TRBJ2-1 and V is TRBV27; 12 bases agree with TRBD2. Germline V gene data show CDR1 as MNHEY and CDR2 as SMNVEV (reference sequence). After removal of 5 bases from V and 6 bases from J, the junction contained 8 bases not matched to a gene. The CDR3 contains 16 residues. CDR3 nucleotides: TGTGCCAGCAGTAGAACGCTAGCGGGGGGGCTCAATGAGCAGTTCTTC. It yields the protein CASSRTLAGGLNEQFF.

This clonotype was observed a handful of times. This chain links TRBV11-2 with TRBJ2-7; TRBD1 aligns across 8 bases. Germline CDR1 reads SGHAT; CDR2 reads FQNNGV. After removal of 5 bases from V and 4 bases from J, the junction contained 7 bases not matched to a gene. This CDR3 has 14 residues. In DNA form, the CDR3 reads TGTGCCAGCAGCATTGGACAGGGCAGGTACGAGCAGTACTTC. It translates to CASSIGQGRYEQYF.

In its sample, this clonotype was seen many times. This rearrangement joins TRBV7-8 to TRBJ2-2; D uncertain. This CDR3 has 16 residues. Deletions cut 1 base from V and 2 bases from J, with 11 bases between. Germline CDR1 and CDR2: SGHVS and FQNEAQ. DNA of the CDR3: TGTGCCAGCAGCTTAGAGTTGAGGTCCAACACCGGGGAGCTGTTTTTT. This gives the protein CASSLELRSNTGELFF.

This clonotype was observed a few times. This chain uses TRBV6-6 with TRBJ2-6; D is possibly TRBD1 (5 bases). From germline, CDR1 is MNHNY and CDR2 SVGAGI (reference sequence). Trimming removed 7 bases at V and 2 bases at J, with 12 bases between. CDR3 length: 15 residues. The CDR3 coding sequence is TGTGCCAGCATGTTCAGGGTGCCTGGGGCCAACGTCCTGACTTTC. Its translation is CASMFRVPGANVLTF.

This rearrangement joins TRBV7-9 to TRBJ2-1, with TRBD2 identical over 16 bases. Losses at the gene ends were 6 bases for V and 2 bases for J; bases not matched to a gene: 10. Germline V CDR1 and CDR2: SEHNR, FQNEAQ (reference sequence). This CDR3 has 19 residues. The CDR3 here is CASSHTGTSGGGPYNEQFF. CDR3 DNA: TGTGCCAGCAGTCACACAGGGACTAGCGGGGGGGGCCCCTACAATGAGCAGTTCTTC. The variable domain in full, completed from reference TRBV7-9 and TRBJ2-1, reads DTGVSQNPRHKITKRGQNVTFRCDPISEHNRLYWYRQTLGQGPEFLTYFQNEAQLEKSRLLSDRFSAERPKGSFSTLEIQRTEQGDSAMYLCASSHTGTSGGGPYNEQFFGPGTRLTVL.

This clonotype turned up a few times. The chain is built from TRBV28 and TRBJ2-4; D gene unclear. The ends were cut back, 5 bases at V and 3 bases at J, with 2 bases in the middle. Germline V gene lookup returns CDR1 MDHEN and CDR2 SYDVKM. The CDR3 contains 11 residues. The CDR3 here is CASSIKNIQYF. CDR3 DNA sequence: TGTGCCAGCAGTATCAAAAACATTCAGTACTTC.